The T cell receptor (beta chain) described here comes from a study of T-cell reconstitution after alpha-beta-depleted transplantation in children. Germline lookup yields CDR1 SGHNT and CDR2 YENEEA. The V and J ends lost 7 bases and 3 bases respectively, with 16 bases between them. The CDR3 consists of 15 residues. Comments on this clonotype: Its target is not known.

General study results and limits: T-cell counts and diversity at one year post-transplant came mainly from newly produced T cells. From surviving recipient T cells and thymic progenitors came the high day-60 TCRbeta diversity observed in some patients.

Preparation of the TCRbeta library used unique molecular identifiers. TCRdb used MiXCR to reprocess the PCR reads, holding one entry per CDR3 protein. The sample records about 300,000 distinct CDR3 sequences, 10% being singletons. This specimen consisted of PBMCs, obtained before TCRalphabeta/CD19-depleted stem cell transplant. This clonotype originated in a boy less than two years old with acute myeloid leukemia, due to receive a stem cell transplant. V is TRBV11-3 and J is TRBJ2-1; TRBD1 is a possible D gene (6 bases). The CDR3 region is CASTQTGGFYNEQFF. CDR3 coding DNA: TGTGCCAGCACCCAGACTGGGGGCTTCTACAATGAGCAGTTCTTC.